The T cell receptor beta chain described here comes from a study of blood T cell repertoires in COVID-19. Study summary: Material from acute and convalescent COVID-19 was sourced from the United States, Italy and Spain. Sources were T cells, B-cell-depleted T cells, or PBMCs; the material itself was cDNA or gDNA.

Per the original data handling: How many nucleated cells were present was estimated from reference gene primer amplification. Generated by immunoSEQ multiplex PCR, the TCRdb table keeps only in-frame clones and is missing some. Clone size and V and J calls were adopted from that table, with D and trimming inferred from the DNA. The data show around 84,000 clones, 70% to 75% seen once. The CDR3 is 15 residues long. Trimming removed 1 base from V and 4 bases from J, with 13 bases in between. Germline loops: CDR1 MGHRA, CDR2 YSYEKL. The clonotype originates from a man in his fifties with active or convalescent COVID-19. The source material was peripheral blood. This chain uses TRBV4-1 with TRBJ1-1; D gene uncertain. DNA of the CDR3: TGCGCCAGCAGCCAAGCCCGTTGGGCGTTCACTGAAGCTTTCTTT. This encodes CASSQARWAFTEAFF.